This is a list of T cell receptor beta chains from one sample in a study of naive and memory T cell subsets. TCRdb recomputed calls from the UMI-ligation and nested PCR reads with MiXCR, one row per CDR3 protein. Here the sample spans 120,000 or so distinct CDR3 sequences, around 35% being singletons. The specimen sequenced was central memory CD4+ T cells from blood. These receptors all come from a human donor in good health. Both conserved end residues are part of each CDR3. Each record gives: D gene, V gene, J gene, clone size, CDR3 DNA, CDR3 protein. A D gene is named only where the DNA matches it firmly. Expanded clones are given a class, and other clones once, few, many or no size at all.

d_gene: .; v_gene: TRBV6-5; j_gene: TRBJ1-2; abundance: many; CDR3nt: TGTGCCAGCAGGCTCCAGGGCTTTGGCTACACCTTC; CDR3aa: CASRLQGFGYTF
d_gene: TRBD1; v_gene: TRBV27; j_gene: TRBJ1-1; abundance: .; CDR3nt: TGTGCCAGCTCTAGCCCAGGACAGGGGGCTCGGAGCACTGAAGCTTTCTTT; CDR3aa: CASSSPGQGARSTEAFF
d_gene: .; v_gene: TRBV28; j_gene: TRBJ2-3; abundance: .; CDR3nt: TGTGCCAGCAGTCCCCGAGTAGGGCTAGCGCCCAGAGGGGATACGCAGTATTTT; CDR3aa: CASSPRVGLAPRGDTQYF
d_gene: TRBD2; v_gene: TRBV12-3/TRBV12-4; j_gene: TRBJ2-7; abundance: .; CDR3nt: TGTGCCAGCAGTTCCAACCCCGGGACTAGGGACTCCTACGAGCAGTACTTC; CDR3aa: CASSSNPGTRDSYEQYF
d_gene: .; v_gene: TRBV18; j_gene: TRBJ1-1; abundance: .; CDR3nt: TGTGCCAGCTCACTAAGCGGACCGAACACTGAAGCTTTCTTT; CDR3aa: CASSLSGPNTEAFF
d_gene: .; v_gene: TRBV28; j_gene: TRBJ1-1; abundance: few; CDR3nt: TGTGCCAGCAGTCCGGGGTTGAAGTTTAACACTGAAGCTTTCTTT; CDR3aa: CASSPGLKFNTEAFF
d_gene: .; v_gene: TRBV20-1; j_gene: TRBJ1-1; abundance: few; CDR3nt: TGCAGTGCCCCACGGTCTCAGAACACTGAAGCTTTCTTT; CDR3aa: CSAPRSQNTEAFF
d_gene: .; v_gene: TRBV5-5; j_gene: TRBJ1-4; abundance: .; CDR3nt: TGTGCCAGCAGCTCCTCCAGGGAGAGAAATGAAAAACTGTTTTTT; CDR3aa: CASSSSRERNEKLFF
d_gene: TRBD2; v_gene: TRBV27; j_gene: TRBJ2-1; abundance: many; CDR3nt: TGTGCCAGCAGTTGGGGACTAGATGCCAATGAGCAGTTCTTC; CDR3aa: CASSWGLDANEQFF
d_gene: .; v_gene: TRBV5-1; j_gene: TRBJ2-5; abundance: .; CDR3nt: TGCGCCAGCAGCTTGGCCCAGGGTACGGGAGAGACCCAGTACTTC; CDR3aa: CASSLAQGTGETQYF
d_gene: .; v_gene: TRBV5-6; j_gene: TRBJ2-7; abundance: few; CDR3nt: TGTGCCAGCAGCTTGGAGATGTCACGGGGCGAGCAGTACTTC; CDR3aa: CASSLEMSRGEQYF
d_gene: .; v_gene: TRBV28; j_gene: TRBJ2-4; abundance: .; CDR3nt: TGTGCCAGCAGACTTGCGAATCGGAACATTCAGTACTTC; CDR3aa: CASRLANRNIQYF
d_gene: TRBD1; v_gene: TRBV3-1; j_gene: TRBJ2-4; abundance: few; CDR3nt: TGTGCCAGCAGCCTCAGAATTACAGGGGGCAACATTCAGTACTTC; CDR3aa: CASSLRITGGNIQYF
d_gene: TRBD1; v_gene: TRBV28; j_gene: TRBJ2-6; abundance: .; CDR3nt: TGTGCCAGCAGTTTGAGGTTCGGTAGGGACAGGGGTTTGACTGGGGCCAACGTCCTGACTTTC; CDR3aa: CASSLRFGRDRGLTGANVLTF
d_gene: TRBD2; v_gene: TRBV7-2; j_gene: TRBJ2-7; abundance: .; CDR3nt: TGTGCCAGCAGCTTAGGAGGCGGGAGGGCCAATGAAGAGCAGTACTTC; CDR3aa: CASSLGGGRANEEQYF
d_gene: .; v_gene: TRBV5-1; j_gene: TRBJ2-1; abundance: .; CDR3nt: TGCGCCAGCAGCTATACAACCCTTAATTACAATGAGCAGTTCTTC; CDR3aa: CASSYTTLNYNEQFF
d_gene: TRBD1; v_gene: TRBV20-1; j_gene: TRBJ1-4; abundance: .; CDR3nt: TGCAGTGCTGGACAGGGTGGGCATGAAAAACTGTTTTTT; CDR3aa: CSAGQGGHEKLFF
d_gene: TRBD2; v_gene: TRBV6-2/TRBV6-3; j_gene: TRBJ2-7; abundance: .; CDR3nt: TGTGCCAGCAGTGATCCAGCGGGAGGGATGTACGAGCAGTACTTC; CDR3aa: CASSDPAGGMYEQYF
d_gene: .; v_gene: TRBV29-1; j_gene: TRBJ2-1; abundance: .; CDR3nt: TGCAGCGCAAAACAGGGAAGCAATGAGCAGTTCTTC; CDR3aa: CSAKQGSNEQFF
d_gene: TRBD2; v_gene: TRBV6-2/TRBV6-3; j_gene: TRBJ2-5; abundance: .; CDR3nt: TGTGCCAGCAGTTACGGAAGACTAGCGGGAGGGGAGACCCAGTACTTC; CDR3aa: CASSYGRLAGGETQYF
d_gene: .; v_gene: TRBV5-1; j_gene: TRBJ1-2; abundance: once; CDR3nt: TGCGCCAGCAGCATGGACACCTATGGCTACACCTTC; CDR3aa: CASSMDTYGYTF
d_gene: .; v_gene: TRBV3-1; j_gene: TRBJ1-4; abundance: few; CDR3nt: TGTGCCAGCAGCCAACGTCTGGGAGCAACTAATGAAAAACTGTTTTTT; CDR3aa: CASSQRLGATNEKLFF
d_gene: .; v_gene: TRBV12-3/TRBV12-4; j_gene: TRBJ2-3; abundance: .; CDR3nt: TGTGCCAGCAGACAAAGCGGGAGCACAGATACGCAGTATTTT; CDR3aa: CASRQSGSTDTQYF
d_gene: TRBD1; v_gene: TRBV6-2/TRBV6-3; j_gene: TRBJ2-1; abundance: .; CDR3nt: TGTGCCAGCAGTTACACTGTACAGGGGAGCGAGCAGTTCTTC; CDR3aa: CASSYTVQGSEQFF
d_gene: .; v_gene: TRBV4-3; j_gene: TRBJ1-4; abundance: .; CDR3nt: TGCGCCAGCAGCCAAGATGACGGGACTCTAAGGGCAAAACTGTTTTTT; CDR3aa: CASSQDDGTLRAKLFF
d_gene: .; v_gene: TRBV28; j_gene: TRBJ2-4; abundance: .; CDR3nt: TGTGCCAGCAGTTTATACCTTACAGGGATCGAAAACATTCAGTACTTC; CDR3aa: CASSLYLTGIENIQYF
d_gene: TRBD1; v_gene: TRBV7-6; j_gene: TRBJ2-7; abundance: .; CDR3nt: TGTGCCAGCAGCTTAGTCTCCGGGACAGGGGCCTACGAGCAGTACTTC; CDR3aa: CASSLVSGTGAYEQYF